Listed here are 22 T cell receptor beta chains from one sample, sequenced in a study of long-term antiretroviral therapy in people with HIV. This was the immunoSEQ v3.0 assay at survey level. TCRdb's table, derived via immunoSEQ multiplex PCR, lists solely in-frame clones and lacks some. The repertoire includes 13,000 to 15,000 clones, about 80% of them detected once, and around 12% sits in the top ten. The source was unsorted PBMCs, collected 3.2 years before starting antiretroviral therapy. The receptors derive from a man aged 35 to 55 with HIV.

The V gene is TRBV7-9, the J gene TRBJ1-5; D call uncertain. The CDR3 has 13 amino acids. The V gene lost 1 base and the J gene lost 6 bases, with 7 bases spanning the gap. Germline V gene data show CDR1 as SEHNR and CDR2 as FQNEAQ (reference sequence). CDR3 sequence (DNA): TGTGCCAGCAGCTTAGGCGATCGTCAGCCCCAGCATTTT. Its translation: CASSLGDRQPQHF.

V usage is TRBV7-9 and J usage is TRBJ2-1; D may be TRBD1 (6 bases). CDR1 is SEHNR and CDR2 is FQNEAQ in the germline V gene (reference sequence). Trimming shortened V by 3 bases and J by 5 bases, and 11 bases separated the two germline ends. CDR3 length: 14 amino acids. Written as DNA, the CDR3 is TGTGCCAGCAGCTTGACACAGGGAGACAATGAGCAGTTCTTC. This codes for CASSLTQGDNEQFF.

The V and J genes are TRBV28 and TRBJ1-1; D call uncertain. V shed 5 bases and J shed 1 base, with 8 bases lying between them. This CDR3 has 13 residues. CDR1 is MDHEN, CDR2 SYDVKM, per germline. The CDR3 nucleotides are TGTGCCAGCAGTCCCTCAGCGAACACTGAAGCTTTCTTT. Amino acid sequence: CASSPSANTEAFF. Combining the CDR3 with reference TRBV28 and TRBJ1-1 gives the whole variable domain DVKVTQSSRYLVKRTGEKVFLECVQDMDHENMFWYRQDPGLGLRLIYFSYDVKMKEKGDIPEGYSVSREKKERFSLILESASTNQTSMYLCASSPSANTEAFFGQGTRLTVV.

The V call is TRBV7-9, the J call TRBJ2-7; D not resolved. Germline values: CDR1 SEHNR, CDR2 FQNEAQ (reference sequence). The CDR3 is made up of 13 amino acids. Trimming pared 3 bases from V and 0 bases from J, leaving 6 bases between. CDR3 in amino acids: CASSFTSSYEQYF. CDR3 DNA: TGTGCCAGCAGCTTCACCAGCTCCTACGAGCAGTACTTC. The complete variable domain, with remaining parts taken from reference TRBV7-9 and TRBJ2-7, reads DTGVSQNPRHKITKRGQNVTFRCDPISEHNRLYWYRQTLGQGPEFLTYFQNEAQLEKSRLLSDRFSAERPKGSFSTLEIQRTEQGDSAMYLCASSFTSSYEQYFGPGTRLTVT.

V is TRBV19 and J is TRBJ1-2; TRBD1 aligns across 8 bases. This CDR3 is built from 13 residues. The J segment lost 10 bases and the V segment lost 3 bases, leaving 7 bases of the junction unmatched. Per the germline V gene, CDR1 is LNHDA and CDR2 is SQIVND (reference sequence). The CDR3 protein is CASSIGTGSDYTF. CDR3 DNA: TGTGCCAGTAGTATCGGGACAGGCTCTGACTACACCTTC.

The J gene is TRBJ2-3, the V gene TRBV6-1; no firm D call. The CDR3 is 15 residues long. V was shortened by 6 bases and J by 0 bases, with 13 bases between the two germline ends. CDR1 and CDR2 (germline): MNHNS, SASEGT. CDR3 DNA: TGTGCCAGCAGCGGTGGCCCTTCGAGCACAGATACGCAGTATTTT. It encodes CASSGGPSSTDTQYF.

V usage is TRBV6-6 and J usage is TRBJ2-6; D gene unclear. The germline V gene has CDR1 MNHNY and CDR2 SVGAGI (reference sequence). The CDR3 covers 15 residues. Trimming took 2 bases from V and 0 from J, leaving 5 bases between them. Here the CDR3 DNA reads TGTGCCAGCAGTTACAGGCTCTCTGGGGCCAACGTCCTGACTTTC. This encodes CASSYRLSGANVLTF.

The V call is TRBV2, the J call TRBJ1-2; D remains ambiguous. CDR1 and CDR2 (germline): SNHLY, FYNNEI. Trimming stripped 5 bases from V and 0 bases from J, with 16 bases between. The length of the CDR3 is 16 residues. CDR3 protein: CASSTHETTPNYGYTF. CDR3 in DNA: TGTGCCAGCAGTACCCATGAGACAACGCCTAACTATGGCTACACCTTC.

This sequence joins TRBV10-3 and TRBJ1-1; unclear D gene. V was trimmed by 3 bases and J by 1 base, leaving 6 bases between them. Germline V lookup: CDR1 ENHRY, CDR2 SYGVKD. This CDR3 contains 13 residues. The CDR3 is CAISDPENTEAFF. The CDR3 bases are TGTGCCATCAGTGACCCAGAGAACACTGAAGCTTTCTTT.

The chain joins TRBV11-2 to TRBJ1-1; a possible D gene is TRBD1 (5 bases). This CDR3 contains 13 residues. Germline loops: CDR1 SGHAT, CDR2 FQNNGV. V was trimmed by 3 bases and J by 1 base, leaving 6 bases between them. CDR3 in DNA: TGTGCCAGCAGCTTGGGACGGAACACTGAAGCTTTCTTT. Translating gives CASSLGRNTEAFF.

This clone was observed a few times. The rearrangement uses TRBV15 and TRBJ2-3; the match to TRBD1 covers 7 bases. The length of the CDR3 is 14 residues. CDR1 is LNHNV, CDR2 YYDKDF, per germline (reference sequence). V lost 3 bases to trimming and J lost 3 bases; unmatched junction nucleotides: 3. The CDR3 loop is CATSSRQGTDTQYF. The CDR3 region has the DNA TGTGCCACCAGCAGTAGACAGGGAACAGATACGCAGTATTTT. The variable domain in full, with the rest retrieved from reference TRBV15 and TRBJ2-3, is DAMVIQNPRYQVTQFGKPVTLSCSQTLNHNVMYWYQQKSSQAPKLLFHYYDKDFNNEADTPDNFQSRRPNTSFCFLDIRSPGLGDTAMYLCATSSRQGTDTQYFGPGTRLTVL.

The chain couples TRBV21-1 to TRBJ1-6. TRBV21-1 counts as a pseudogene. This CDR3 has 14 residues. DNA of the CDR3: TGTGCCAGCAGAACCCGGGACCGAAATTCACCCCTCCACTTT. Translated: CASRTRDRNSPLHF.

The gene calls are TRBV5-1 and TRBJ2-5; maybe TRBD1 (5 bases). Germline V gene data show CDR1 as SGHRS and CDR2 as YFSETQ. The CDR3 loop spans 15 amino acids. V lost 0 bases and J 4 bases, leaving 13 bases between the germline ends. The CDR3, as DNA: TGCGCCAGCAGCTTGGCAGGGAATATAGGAGAGACCCAGTACTTC. Translated: CASSLAGNIGETQYF. Drawing the rest from reference TRBV5-1 and TRBJ2-5, the complete variable domain is KAGVTQTPRYLIKTRGQQVTLSCSPISGHRSVSWYQQTPGQGLQFLFEYFSETQRNKGNFPGRFSGRQFSNSRSEMNVSTLELGDSALYLCASSLAGNIGETQYFGPGTRLLVL.

The gene calls are TRBV11-1 and TRBJ1-4, with 7 bases fitting TRBD1. With 3 bases clipped from V and 4 bases from J, the junction kept 5 bases outside the gene matches. The CDR3 totals 15 residues. CDR1 is SGHAT and CDR2 is FQDESV in the germline V gene (reference sequence). The CDR3 here is CASSFSGTDNEKLFF. The CDR3 bases are TGTGCCAGCAGCTTCTCAGGGACAGATAATGAAAAACTGTTTTTT.

The chain is built from TRBV4-1 and TRBJ1-5; a possible D gene is TRBD1 (5 bases). CDR1 and CDR2 (germline): MGHRA, YSYEKL. CDR3 length: 17 residues. The V gene lost 4 bases and the J gene lost 3 bases, with 19 bases spanning the gap. CDR3 nucleotide sequence: TGCGCCAGCAGCCTATCACCAGGGTTACCTGACAATCAGCCCCAGCATTTT. Its protein is CASSLSPGLPDNQPQHF.

This rearrangement joins TRBV5-1 to TRBJ2-4; TRBD2 matches 10 bases. Germline CDR1 and CDR2: SGHRS and YFSETQ. The CDR3 has 15 residues. J was trimmed by 7 bases and V by 2 bases; bases with no gene match: 6. DNA of the CDR3: TGCGCCAGCAGCTTCTTAGGACTAGCGGCCAACATTCAGTACTTC. Residues: CASSFLGLAANIQYF.

This clone came up once. V is TRBV15 and J is TRBJ2-7; TRBD2 agrees at 7 bases. The CDR3 is 15 residues long. Looked up from germline, CDR1 is LNHNV and CDR2 is YYDKDF (reference sequence). Trimming removed 5 bases from V and 0 bases from J; junction bases left unmatched: 7. The CDR3 protein is CATSPGGVSSYEQYF. The CDR3 region has the DNA TGTGCCACCAGCCCTGGGGGGGTTAGCTCCTACGAGCAGTACTTC.

Here the CDR3 reads CAWRTGITDTQYF. The CDR3 DNA reads as TGTGCCTGGAGGACAGGGATCACAGATACGCAGTATTTT. The chain is built from TRBV30 and TRBJ2-3; 7 nucleotides match TRBD1. J gave up 2 bases and V 3 bases, and 2 bases lay outside the gene matches. The CDR3 extends over 13 amino acids. Germline V gene sequence: CDR1 GTSNPN, CDR2 SVGIG (reference sequence).

This chain connects TRBV30 to TRBJ2-6, with a possible D match to TRBD1 (6 bases). CDR1 and CDR2 from the germline V gene are GTSNPN and SVGIG (reference sequence). V was cut by 2 bases and J by 0 bases, with 11 bases left in between. The CDR3 contains 16 residues. CDR3 sequence (DNA): TGTGCCTGGAGTCGACAGGTTATCTCTGGGGCCAACGTCCTGACTTTC. Protein: CAWSRQVISGANVLTF.

The chain uses TRBV7-2 and TRBJ1-1, with D possibly being TRBD1 (5 bases). This CDR3 spans 13 amino acids. Germline V CDR1 and CDR2: SGHTA, FQGNSA. The V gene lost 2 bases and the J gene lost 8 bases, with 12 bases spanning the gap. Here the CDR3 DNA reads TGTGCCAGCAGCTTAAAGCGGGGGGGAGAAGCTTTCTTT. It yields the protein CASSLKRGGEAFF.

This sequence joins TRBV5-6 and TRBJ2-7, with a tentative D call TRBD2 (6 bases). Germline lookup yields CDR1 SGHDT and CDR2 YYEEEE. This CDR3 is 15 amino acids long. Trimming removed 6 bases from V and 1 base from J, with 17 bases in between. The CDR3 sequence is CASTRAGWGSYEQYF. The CDR3 DNA is TGTGCCAGCACCCGGGCGGGGTGGGGGTCCTACGAGCAGTACTTC.

This clone was picked up a small number of times. This chain connects TRBV19 to TRBJ2-7; 7 bases are shared with TRBD1. The CDR3 totals 16 residues. With 6 bases clipped from V and 7 bases from J, the junction kept 18 bases outside the gene matches. CDR1 and CDR2 (germline): LNHDA, SQIVND (reference sequence). For the CDR3, the DNA is TGTGCCAGTAGCTCAGGACAGGTGAGGGGTACAACTGAGCAGTACTTC. Its protein product is CASSSGQVRGTTEQYF.